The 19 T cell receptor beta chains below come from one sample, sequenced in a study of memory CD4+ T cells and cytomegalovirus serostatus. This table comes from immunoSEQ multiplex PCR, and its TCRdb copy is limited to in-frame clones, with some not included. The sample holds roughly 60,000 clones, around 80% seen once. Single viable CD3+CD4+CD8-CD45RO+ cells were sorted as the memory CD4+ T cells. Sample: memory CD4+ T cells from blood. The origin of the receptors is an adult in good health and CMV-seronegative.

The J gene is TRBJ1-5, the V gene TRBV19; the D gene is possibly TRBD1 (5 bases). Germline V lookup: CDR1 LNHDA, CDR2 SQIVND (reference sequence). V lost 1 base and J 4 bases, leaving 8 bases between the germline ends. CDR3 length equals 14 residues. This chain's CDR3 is CASSIGQYNQPQHF. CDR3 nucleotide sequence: TGTGCCAGTAGTATAGGACAGTATAATCAGCCCCAGCATTTT.

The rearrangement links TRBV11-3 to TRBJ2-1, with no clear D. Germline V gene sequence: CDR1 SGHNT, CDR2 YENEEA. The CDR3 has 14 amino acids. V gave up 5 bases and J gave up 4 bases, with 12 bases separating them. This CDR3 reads CASSKRSIYNEQFF. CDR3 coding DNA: TGTGCCAGCAGCAAACGTAGTATTTACAATGAGCAGTTCTTC.

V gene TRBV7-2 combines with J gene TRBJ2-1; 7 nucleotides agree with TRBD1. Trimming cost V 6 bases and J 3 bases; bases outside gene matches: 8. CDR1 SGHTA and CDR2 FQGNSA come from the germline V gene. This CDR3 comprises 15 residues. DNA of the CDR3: TGTGCCAGCAGTTCCGGGTCAGGGGGCTACAATGAGCAGTTCTTC. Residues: CASSSGSGGYNEQFF.

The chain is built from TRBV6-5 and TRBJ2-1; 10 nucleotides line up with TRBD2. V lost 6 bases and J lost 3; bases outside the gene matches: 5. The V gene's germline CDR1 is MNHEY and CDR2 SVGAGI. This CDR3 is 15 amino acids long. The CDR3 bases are TGTGCCAGCAGCCGGACTAGCGGAAACTACAATGAGCAGTTCTTC. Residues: CASSRTSGNYNEQFF.

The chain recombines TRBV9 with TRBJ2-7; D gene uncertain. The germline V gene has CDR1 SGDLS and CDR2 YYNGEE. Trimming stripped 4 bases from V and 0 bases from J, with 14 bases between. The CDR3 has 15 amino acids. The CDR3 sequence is CASSKTDVPSYEQYF. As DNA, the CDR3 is TGTGCCAGCAGCAAGACGGACGTCCCCTCCTACGAGCAGTACTTC.

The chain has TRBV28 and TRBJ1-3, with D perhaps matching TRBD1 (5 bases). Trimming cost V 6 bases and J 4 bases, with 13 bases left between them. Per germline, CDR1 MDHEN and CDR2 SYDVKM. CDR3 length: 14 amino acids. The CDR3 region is CASRSTDRGNTIYF. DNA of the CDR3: TGTGCCAGCAGGTCGACAGACAGAGGAAACACCATATATTTT.

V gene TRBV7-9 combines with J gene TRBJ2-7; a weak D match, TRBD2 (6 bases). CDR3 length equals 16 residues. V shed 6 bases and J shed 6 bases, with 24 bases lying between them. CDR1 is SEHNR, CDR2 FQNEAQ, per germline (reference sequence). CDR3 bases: TGTGCCAGCAGGGTAGATTCTTCGGGGACGGGAGCCGAGCAGTACTTC. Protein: CASRVDSSGTGAEQYF. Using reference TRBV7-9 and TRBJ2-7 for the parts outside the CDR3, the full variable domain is DTGVSQNPRHKITKRGQNVTFRCDPISEHNRLYWYRQTLGQGPEFLTYFQNEAQLEKSRLLSDRFSAERPKGSFSTLEIQRTEQGDSAMYLCASRVDSSGTGAEQYFGPGTRLTVT.

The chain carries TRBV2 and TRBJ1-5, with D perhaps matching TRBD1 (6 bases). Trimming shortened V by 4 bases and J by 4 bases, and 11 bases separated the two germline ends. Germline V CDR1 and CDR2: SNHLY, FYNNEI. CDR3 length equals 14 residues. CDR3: CASSAGQGNQPQHF. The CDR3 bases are TGTGCCAGCAGTGCGGGACAAGGAAATCAGCCCCAGCATTTT.

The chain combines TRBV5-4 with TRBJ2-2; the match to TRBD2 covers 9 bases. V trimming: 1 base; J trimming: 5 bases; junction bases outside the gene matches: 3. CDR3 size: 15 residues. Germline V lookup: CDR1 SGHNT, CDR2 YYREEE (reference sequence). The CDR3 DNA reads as TGTGCCAGCAGCTTGTCTACTAGCGGGACCGGGGAGCTGTTTTTT. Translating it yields CASSLSTSGTGELFF. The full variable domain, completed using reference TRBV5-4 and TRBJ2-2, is ETGVTQSPTHLIKTRGQQVTLRCSSQSGHNTVSWYQQALGQGPQFIFQYYREEENGRGNFPPRFSGLQFPNYSSELNVNALELDDSALYLCASSLSTSGTGELFFGEGSRLTVL.

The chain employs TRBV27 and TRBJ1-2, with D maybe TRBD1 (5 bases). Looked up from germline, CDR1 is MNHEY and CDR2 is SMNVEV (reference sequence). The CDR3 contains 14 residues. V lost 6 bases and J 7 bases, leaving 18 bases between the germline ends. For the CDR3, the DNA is TGTGCCAGCAGAACCCAGGAGGGGAGGACTGGCTACACCTTC. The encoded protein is CASRTQEGRTGYTF.

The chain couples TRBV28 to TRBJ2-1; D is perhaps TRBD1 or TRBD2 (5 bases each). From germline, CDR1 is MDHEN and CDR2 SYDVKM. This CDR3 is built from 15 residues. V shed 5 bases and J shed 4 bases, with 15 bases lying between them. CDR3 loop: CASSPTTGRYNEQFF. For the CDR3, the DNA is TGTGCCAGCAGTCCAACTACGGGACGATACAATGAGCAGTTCTTC.

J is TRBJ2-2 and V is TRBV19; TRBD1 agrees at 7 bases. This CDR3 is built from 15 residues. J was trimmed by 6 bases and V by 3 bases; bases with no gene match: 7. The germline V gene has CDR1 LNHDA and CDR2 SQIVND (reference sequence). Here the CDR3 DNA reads TGTGCCAGTAGTATCGAAGACAGGGTGCCCGGGGAGCTGTTTTTT. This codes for CASSIEDRVPGELFF.

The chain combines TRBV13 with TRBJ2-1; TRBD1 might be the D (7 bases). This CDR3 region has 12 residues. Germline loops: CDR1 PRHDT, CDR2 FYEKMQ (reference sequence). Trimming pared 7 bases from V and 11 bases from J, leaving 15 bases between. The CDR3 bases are TGTGCCAGCAAGTACGGGGGACAGCAGCAGTTCTTC. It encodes CASKYGGQQQFF.

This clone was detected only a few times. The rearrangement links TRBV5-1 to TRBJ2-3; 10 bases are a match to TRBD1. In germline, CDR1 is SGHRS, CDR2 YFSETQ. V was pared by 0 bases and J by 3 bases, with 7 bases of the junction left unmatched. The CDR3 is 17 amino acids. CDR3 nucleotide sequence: TGCGCCAGCAGCTTGGGACAGGGGGCGATTAGGACAGATACGCAGTATTTT. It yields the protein CASSLGQGAIRTDTQYF.

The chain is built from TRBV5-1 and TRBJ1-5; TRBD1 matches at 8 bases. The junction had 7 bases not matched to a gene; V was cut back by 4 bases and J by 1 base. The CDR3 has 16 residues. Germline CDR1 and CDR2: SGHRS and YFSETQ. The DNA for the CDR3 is TGCGCCAGCAGCCTTACCGGGACAGGAAGCAATCAGCCCCAGCATTTT. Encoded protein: CASSLTGTGSNQPQHF.

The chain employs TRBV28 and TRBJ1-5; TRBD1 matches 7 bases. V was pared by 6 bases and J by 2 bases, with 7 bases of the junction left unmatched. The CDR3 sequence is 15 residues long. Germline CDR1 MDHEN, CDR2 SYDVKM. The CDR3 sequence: CASSKQGFGNQPQHF. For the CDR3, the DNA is TGTGCCAGCAGCAAACAGGGGTTTGGCAATCAGCCCCAGCATTTT.

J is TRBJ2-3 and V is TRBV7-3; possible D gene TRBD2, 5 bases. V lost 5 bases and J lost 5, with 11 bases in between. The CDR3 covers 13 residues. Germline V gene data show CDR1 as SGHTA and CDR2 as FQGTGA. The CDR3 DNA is TGTGCCAGCAGCCCATCCCGGGGAGATACGCAGTATTTT. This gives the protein CASSPSRGDTQYF.

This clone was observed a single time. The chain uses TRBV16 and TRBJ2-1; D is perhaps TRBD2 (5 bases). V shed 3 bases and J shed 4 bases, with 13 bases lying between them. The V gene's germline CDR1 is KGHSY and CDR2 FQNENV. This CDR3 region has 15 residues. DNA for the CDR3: TGTGCCAGCAGCCACCCTGCGGGTGCTTACAATGAGCAGTTCTTC. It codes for CASSHPAGAYNEQFF. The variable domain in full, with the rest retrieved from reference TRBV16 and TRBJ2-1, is GEEVAQTPKHLVRGEGQKAKLYCAPIKGHSYVFWYQQVLKNEFKFLISFQNENVFDETGMPKERFSAKCLPNSPCSLEIQATKLEDSAVYFCASSHPAGAYNEQFFGPGTRLTVL.

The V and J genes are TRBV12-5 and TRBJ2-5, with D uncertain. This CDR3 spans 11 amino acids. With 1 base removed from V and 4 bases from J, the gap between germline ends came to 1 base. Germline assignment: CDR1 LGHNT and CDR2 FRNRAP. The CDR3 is CASGLGETQYF. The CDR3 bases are TGTGCTAGTGGTTTGGGAGAGACCCAGTACTTC.